This T cell receptor beta chain was found in a study of molecular identifiers for immune sequencing clone quantification. Whole-study context: Replicates involved a five-way split of RNA from around 20,000 or 100,000 naive CD8 cells, with sequencing of four.

Trimming stripped 1 base from V and 5 bases from J, with 12 bases between. Germline V gives CDR1 MGHRA, CDR2 YSYEKL. The CDR3 loop spans 15 amino acids. General study points: Over 97% of CMV-specific effector molecules, but under 1% of naive ones, were in clones above 20 copies. With a barcode shared among identical TCR molecules, highly expanded clone sizes could be underestimated.

On this clonotype: No antigen is known for it.

TCRdb ran MiXCR on the PCR reads and lists one entry per CDR3 protein. The data contain some 320,000 distinct CDR3 sequences, 24% of them singletons. Naive CD8 T cells were picked out by sorting for CD8+CD4-CCR7+CD45RA+. The TCR comes from a human donor in good health. Some libraries in this study had Jurkat cell RNA spiked in. Sequencing was carried out using naive CD8+ T cells from blood, with Jurkat cell RNA spiked in. The subset is: FACS-sorted CD8+CD4-CCR7+CD45RA+ naive T cells. The rearrangement links TRBV4-1 to TRBJ1-5; D not certain. The CDR3 loop is CASSQVPREDQPQHF. The CDR3, as DNA: TGCGCCAGCAGCCAAGTGCCTCGTGAGGATCAGCCCCAGCATTTT.